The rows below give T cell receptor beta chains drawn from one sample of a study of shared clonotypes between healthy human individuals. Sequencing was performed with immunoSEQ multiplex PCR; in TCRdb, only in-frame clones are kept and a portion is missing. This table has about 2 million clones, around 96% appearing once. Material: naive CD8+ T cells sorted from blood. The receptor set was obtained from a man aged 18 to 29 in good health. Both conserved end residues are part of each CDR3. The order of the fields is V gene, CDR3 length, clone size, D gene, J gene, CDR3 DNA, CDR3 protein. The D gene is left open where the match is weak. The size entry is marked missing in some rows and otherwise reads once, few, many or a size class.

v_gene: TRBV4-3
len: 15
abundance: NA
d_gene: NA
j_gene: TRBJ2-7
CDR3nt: TGCGCCAGCAGCCAAGATTCCACGGCCTTAAACGAGCAGTACTTC
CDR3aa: CASSQDSTALNEQYF

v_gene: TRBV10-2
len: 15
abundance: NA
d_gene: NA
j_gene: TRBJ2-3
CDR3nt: TGCGCCAGCTCTGAGAAAGGCATTAGCACAGATACGCAGTATTTT
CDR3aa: CASSEKGISTDTQYF

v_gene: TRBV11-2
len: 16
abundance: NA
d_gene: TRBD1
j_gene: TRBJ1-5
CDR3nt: TGTGCCAGCAGCTTATTTGCAGGGGGCCGGAATCAGCCCCAGCATTTT
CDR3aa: CASSLFAGGRNQPQHF

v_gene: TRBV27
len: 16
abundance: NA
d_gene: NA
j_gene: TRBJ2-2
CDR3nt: TGTGCCAGCAGCCCCTTTACGGCAGCGAACACCGGGGAGCTGTTTTTT
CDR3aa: CASSPFTAANTGELFF

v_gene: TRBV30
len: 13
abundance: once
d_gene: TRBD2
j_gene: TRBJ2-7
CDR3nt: TGTGCCTGGAGCGGGGGGAGCTCCTACGAGCAGTACTTC
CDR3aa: CAWSGGSSYEQYF

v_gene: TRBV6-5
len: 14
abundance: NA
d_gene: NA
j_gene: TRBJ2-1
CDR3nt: TGTGCCAGCAGTTACTCGCCAGGGGTCGATGAGCAGTTCTTC
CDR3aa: CASSYSPGVDEQFF

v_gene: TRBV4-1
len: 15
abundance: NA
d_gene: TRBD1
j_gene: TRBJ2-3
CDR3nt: TGCGCCAGCAGCCTTAGACAGGGGTCGACAGATACGCAGTATTTT
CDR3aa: CASSLRQGSTDTQYF

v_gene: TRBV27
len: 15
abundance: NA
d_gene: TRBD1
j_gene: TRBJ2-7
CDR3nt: TGTGCCAGCAGTTTATTAGGACAGGGGCCCTACGAGCAGTACTTC
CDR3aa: CASSLLGQGPYEQYF

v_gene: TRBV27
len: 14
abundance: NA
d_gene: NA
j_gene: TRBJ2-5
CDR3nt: TGTGCCAGCAGCCCCGATGCGTACCAAGAGACCCAGTACTTC
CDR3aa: CASSPDAYQETQYF

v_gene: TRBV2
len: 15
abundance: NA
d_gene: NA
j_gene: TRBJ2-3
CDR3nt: TGTGCCAGCAGTGAAGGCGGGGCCCCCACAGATACGCAGTATTTT
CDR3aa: CASSEGGAPTDTQYF

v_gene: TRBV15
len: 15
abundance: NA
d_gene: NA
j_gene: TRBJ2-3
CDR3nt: TGTGCCACCAGGCCTCTAGGGGGGGGCACAGATACGCAGTATTTT
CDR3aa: CATRPLGGGTDTQYF

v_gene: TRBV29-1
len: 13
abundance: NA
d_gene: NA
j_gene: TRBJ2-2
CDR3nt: TGCAGCGTTGAAAGGGATCACACCGGGGAGCTGTTTTTT
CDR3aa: CSVERDHTGELFF

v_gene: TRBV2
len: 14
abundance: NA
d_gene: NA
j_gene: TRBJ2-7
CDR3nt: TGTGCCAGCAGTGATCGGGGACCCAACTACGAGCAGTACTTC
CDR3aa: CASSDRGPNYEQYF

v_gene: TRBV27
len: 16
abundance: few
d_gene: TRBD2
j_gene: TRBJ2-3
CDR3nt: TGTGCCAGCAGTTTAGTAGGGACTAGCGGGAGTGATACGCAGTATTTT
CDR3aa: CASSLVGTSGSDTQYF

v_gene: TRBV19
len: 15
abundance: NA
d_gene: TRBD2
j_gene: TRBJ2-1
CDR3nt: TGTGCCAGTAACCAACTAGCGGGCACTTACAATGAGCAGTTCTTC
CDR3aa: CASNQLAGTYNEQFF

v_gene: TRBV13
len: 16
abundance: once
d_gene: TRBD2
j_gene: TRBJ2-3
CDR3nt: TGTGCCAGCAGCCCATCGGGCGGGAGTTGGACAGATACGCAGTATTTT
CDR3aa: CASSPSGGSWTDTQYF

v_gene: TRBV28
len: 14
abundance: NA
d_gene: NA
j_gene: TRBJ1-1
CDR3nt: TGTGCCAGCAGTTTGTGGCGCGTTGTTACTGAAGCTTTCTTT
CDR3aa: CASSLWRVVTEAFF

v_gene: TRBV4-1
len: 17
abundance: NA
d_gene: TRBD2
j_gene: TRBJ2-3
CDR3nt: TGCGCCAGCAGCCCAGTGACTAGCGGGGGGGAGGGAGATACGCAGTATTTT
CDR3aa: CASSPVTSGGEGDTQYF

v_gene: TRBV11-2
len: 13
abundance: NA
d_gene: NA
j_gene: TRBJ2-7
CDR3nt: TGTGCCAGCAGCTTGTCTGCCGACTACGAGCAGTACTTC
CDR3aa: CASSLSADYEQYF

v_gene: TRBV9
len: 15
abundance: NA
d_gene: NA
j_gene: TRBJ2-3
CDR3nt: TGTGCCAGCAGCGTAGTCGGCGGGGGCAGAGATACGCAGTATTTT
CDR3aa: CASSVVGGGRDTQYF

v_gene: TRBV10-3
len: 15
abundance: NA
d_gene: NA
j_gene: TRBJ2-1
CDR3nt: TGTGCCATCAGTGACCCACCTGGGACTTACAATGAGCAGTTCTTC
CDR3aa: CAISDPPGTYNEQFF

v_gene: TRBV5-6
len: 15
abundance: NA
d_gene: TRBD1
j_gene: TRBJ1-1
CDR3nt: TGTGCCAGCAGCCCTACTTGGGGGGACAGGGCCGAGACTTTCTTT
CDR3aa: CASSPTWGDRAETFF

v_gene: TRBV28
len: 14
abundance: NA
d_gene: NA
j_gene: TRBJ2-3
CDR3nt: TGTGCCAGCAGTTTATCTACAAGCACAGATACGCAGTATTTT
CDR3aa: CASSLSTSTDTQYF

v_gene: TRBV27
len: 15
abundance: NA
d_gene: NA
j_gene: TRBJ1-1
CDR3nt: TGTGCCAGCAGTTTAGGCGTCGGGCTGAACACTGAAGCTTTCTTT
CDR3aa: CASSLGVGLNTEAFF

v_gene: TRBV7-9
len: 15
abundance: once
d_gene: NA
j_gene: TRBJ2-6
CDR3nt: TGTGCCAGCAGCCTCAGCCTCTCTGGGGCCAACGTCCTGACTTTC
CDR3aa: CASSLSLSGANVLTF

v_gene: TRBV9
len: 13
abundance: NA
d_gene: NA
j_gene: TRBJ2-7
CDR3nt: TGTGCCAGCAGGCCTTGGGTTCTTTACGAGCAGTACTTC
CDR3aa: CASRPWVLYEQYF

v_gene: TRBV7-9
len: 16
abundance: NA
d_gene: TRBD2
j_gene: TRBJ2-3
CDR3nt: TGTGCCAGCAGCCCTAATAGCGGGGCAAGCACAGATACGCAGTATTTT
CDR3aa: CASSPNSGASTDTQYF

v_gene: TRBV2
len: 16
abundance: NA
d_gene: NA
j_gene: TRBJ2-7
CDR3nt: TGTGCCAGCTCACAAATTGAGGCCGAGGGCTCCTACGAGCAGTACTTC
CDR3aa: CASSQIEAEGSYEQYF

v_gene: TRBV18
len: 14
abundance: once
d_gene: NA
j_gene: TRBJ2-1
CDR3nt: TGTGCCAGCTCACCAACTAGCAGCTACAATGAGCAGTTCTTC
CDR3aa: CASSPTSSYNEQFF

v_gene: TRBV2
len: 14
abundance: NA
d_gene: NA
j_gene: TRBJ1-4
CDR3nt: TGTGCCAGCGGACCAGGGTACACTAATGAAAAACTGTTTTTT
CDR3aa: CASGPGYTNEKLFF

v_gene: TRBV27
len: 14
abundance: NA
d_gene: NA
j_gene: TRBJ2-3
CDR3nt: TGTGCCAGCAGCCCTATGGGGTCGGCAGATACGCAGTATTTT
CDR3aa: CASSPMGSADTQYF

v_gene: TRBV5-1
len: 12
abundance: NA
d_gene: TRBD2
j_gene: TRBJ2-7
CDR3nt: TGCGCCAGCAGCTTCGGGGAGGGCGAGCAGTACTTC
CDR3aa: CASSFGEGEQYF

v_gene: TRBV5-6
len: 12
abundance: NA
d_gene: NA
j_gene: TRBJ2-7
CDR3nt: TGTGCCAGCAGCTTGGGCACCTCCGAGCAGTACTTC
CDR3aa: CASSLGTSEQYF

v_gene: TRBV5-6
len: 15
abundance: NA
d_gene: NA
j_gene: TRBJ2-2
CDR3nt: TGTGCCAGCACGTGGACGAGGAAGCTCGGCGGGGAGCTGTTTTTT
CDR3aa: CASTWTRKLGGELFF

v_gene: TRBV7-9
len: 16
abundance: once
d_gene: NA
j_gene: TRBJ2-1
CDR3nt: TGTGCCAGCAGCCCAGGCGAGGTCGATTCCTACAATGAGCAGTTCTTC
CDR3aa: CASSPGEVDSYNEQFF

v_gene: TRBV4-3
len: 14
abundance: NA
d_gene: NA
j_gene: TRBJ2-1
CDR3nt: TGCGCCAGCAGCTCGGAGGGGAATTACAATGAGCAGTTCTTC
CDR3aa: CASSSEGNYNEQFF